Presented here are 5 T cell receptor beta chains from one specimen sequenced in a study of blood T cell repertoires in COVID-19. This table comes from immunoSEQ multiplex PCR, and its TCRdb copy is limited to in-frame clones, with some not included. The data show roughly 150,000 clones, more than 75% seen once. Material: peripheral blood. Receptor source: a man between 45 and 60 years old who had recovered from COVID-19.

This chain uses TRBV19 with TRBJ1-2; 11 bases map to TRBD1. Germline V gene sequence: CDR1 LNHDA, CDR2 SQIVND (reference sequence). This CDR3 spans 15 amino acids. V dropped 9 bases and J dropped 6; count of bases not matched to a gene: 12. For the CDR3, the DNA is TGTGCCAGCCACATCGCCGGGACAGGGGGGGATGGCTACACCTTC. It translates to CASHIAGTGGDGYTF.

The rearrangement links TRBV6-2 or TRBV6-3 to TRBJ2-7; 9 nucleotides align to TRBD1. Per germline, CDR1 MNHEY and CDR2 SVGEGT. This CDR3 has 15 residues. V shed 5 bases and J 6 bases; nucleotides not matched to a gene: 11. The DNA for the CDR3 is TGTGCCAGCAGTCCCCACGGGACAGGGCCCACCGAGCAGTACTTC. As protein: CASSPHGTGPTEQYF.

The rearrangement links TRBV29-1 to TRBJ2-6; TRBD1 matches 7 bases. Germline assignment: CDR1 SQVTM and CDR2 ANQGSEA. The CDR3 is made up of 15 amino acids. Trimming took 4 bases from V and 2 from J; bases not matched to a gene: 5. CDR3 protein: CSVGQGTPGANVLTF. CDR3 bases: TGCAGCGTTGGACAGGGAACTCCTGGGGCCAACGTCCTGACTTTC. The full variable domain, with the rest looked up from reference TRBV29-1 and TRBJ2-6, is SAVISQKPSRDICQRGTSLTIQCQVDSQVTMMFWYRQQPGQSLTLIATANQGSEATYESGFVIDKFPISRPNLTFSTLTVSNMSPEDSSIYLCSVGQGTPGANVLTFGAGSRLTVL.

The chain combines TRBV6-5 with TRBJ1-1, with D possibly TRBD1 on 6 matching bases. From germline, CDR1 is MNHEY and CDR2 SVGAGI. This CDR3 is 13 amino acids long. V was clipped by 6 bases and J by 2 bases, with 10 bases between them. CDR3 DNA: TGTGCCAGCAGCCTACAGGGTAACACTGAAGCTTTCTTT. It is translated as CASSLQGNTEAFF.

The gene calls are TRBV5-6 and TRBJ2-3, with D maybe TRBD2 (5 bases). The ends were cut back, 1 base at V and 5 bases at J, with 14 bases in the middle. Germline CDR1 reads SGHDT; CDR2 reads YYEEEE. The CDR3 sequence is 15 residues long. The CDR3 DNA sequence: TGTGCCAGCAGCTTGATCTCCGGGGTGGGAGATACGCAGTATTTT. The encoded protein is CASSLISGVGDTQYF.